The 9 T cell receptor beta chains below were found in one sample sequenced in a study of response to subunit inactivated influenza vaccine. In TCRdb, the RT-PCR reads were re-called with MiXCR into one record per CDR3 protein. The table lists about 650,000 distinct CDR3 sequences, 13% to 15% of them singletons. The specimen was PBMCs from blood, collected approximately 15 days before vaccination. The receptors originated from a man aged 45-65 years who received an inactivated influenza vaccine.

This clonotype showed up many times. V is TRBV29-1 and J is TRBJ1-2, with D hard to call. Trimming shortened V by 3 bases and J by 9 bases, and 5 bases separated the two germline ends. Looked up from germline, CDR1 is SQVTM and CDR2 is ANQGSEA. The CDR3 consists of 9 residues. The CDR3 DNA reads TGCAGCGTTGACAAAAGCTACACCTTC. Protein: CSVDKSYTF.

This clonotype was seen a handful of times. The genes are TRBV5-6 and TRBJ2-5, with 8 bases aligning to TRBD1. Losses at the gene ends were 4 bases for V and 2 bases for J; bases not matched to a gene: 10. The CDR3 is 16 residues long. Germline-derived CDR1 and CDR2 are SGHDT and YYEEEE. The CDR3 reads CASSRLRDRRQETQYF. CDR3 in DNA: TGTGCCAGCAGCAGACTCCGGGACAGGCGTCAAGAGACCCAGTACTTC.

This clonotype was picked up many times. V and J are TRBV2 and TRBJ2-4; perhaps TRBD2 as D (6 bases). The CDR3 sequence is 21 residues long. The germline CDR1 and CDR2 sequences are SNHLY and FYNNEI. The V and J ends lost 0 bases and 6 bases respectively, with 30 bases between them. CDR3 region: CASSEAYSSAPRRGGGNIQYF. CDR3 coding DNA: TGTGCCAGCAGTGAAGCGTATAGCTCCGCTCCCCGTAGGGGAGGTGGAAACATTCAGTACTTC.

This clonotype was seen repeatedly, ten times or more. In nucleotides, the CDR3 is TGTGCCAGCTCGAGCCTGGGCGCCTACAATGAGCAGTTCTTC. It codes for CASSSLGAYNEQFF. The chain combines TRBV12-3 or TRBV12-4 with TRBJ2-1; D not certain. Trimming pared 8 bases from V and 2 bases from J, leaving 13 bases between. The CDR3 extends over 14 amino acids.

This clonotype was observed a handful of times. V is TRBV11-2 and J is TRBJ1-2, with 7 bases matching TRBD1. The CDR3 spans 14 residues. CDR1 SGHAT and CDR2 FQNNGV come from the germline V gene. The ends lost 4 bases at V and 5 bases at J; junction bases unmatched: 7. The CDR3 DNA reads as TGTGCCAGCAGCTCGCCGGGACAGCGTTATGGCTACACCTTC. It specifies CASSSPGQRYGYTF. Together with reference TRBV11-2 and TRBJ1-2, the CDR3 gives the full variable domain: EAGVAQSPRYKIIEKRQSVAFWCNPISGHATLYWYQQILGQGPKLLIQFQNNGVVDDSQLPKDRFSAERLKGVDSTLKIQPAKLEDSAVYLCASSSPGQRYGYTFGSGTRLTVV.

This clonotype was seen a handful of times. The chain joins TRBV4-1 to TRBJ2-5; D is ambiguous. V lost 4 bases and J lost 5, with 17 bases in between. The CDR3 contains 15 residues. CDR1 is MGHRA and CDR2 is YSYEKL in the germline V gene. CDR3 region: CASSLGPLGRETQYF. DNA of the CDR3: TGCGCCAGCAGCCTCGGCCCCCTAGGGCGGGAGACCCAGTACTTC.

This chain connects TRBV5-1 to TRBJ2-6, with 8 positions matching TRBD1. J gave up 0 bases and V 3 bases, and 2 bases lay outside the gene matches. Germline V gene sequence: CDR1 SGHRS, CDR2 YFSETQ. The CDR3 is 16 amino acids. CDR3 nucleotides: TGCGCCAGCAGCTGGACAGGGTACTCTGGGGCCAACGTCCTGACTTTC. As protein: CASSWTGYSGANVLTF.

The table lists this clonotype with a few counts. The genes are TRBV3-1 and TRBJ2-3; D remains ambiguous. The V and J ends lost 1 base and 8 bases respectively, with 16 bases between them. CDR1 and CDR2 (germline): LGHDT, YNNKEL (reference sequence). The CDR3 has 15 amino acids. This CDR3 reads CASSQGRTFTGTQYF. The DNA of the CDR3 is TGTGCCAGCAGCCAAGGACGGACGTTCACGGGTACGCAGTATTTT.

The genes are TRBV6-2 or TRBV6-3 and TRBJ2-1, with D perhaps assigned TRBD1 or TRBD2 (5 bases each). Germline CDR1 MNHEY, CDR2 SVGEGT. V lost 2 bases and J lost 2, with 13 bases in between. This CDR3 region has 16 residues. CDR3: CASSYPGGMTYNEQFF. The DNA of the CDR3 is TGTGCCAGCAGTTACCCTGGGGGAATGACCTACAATGAGCAGTTCTTC.